The source of this T cell receptor beta chain is a study of blood T cell repertoires in COVID-19 (dated by TCRdb to 2018 to 2021). In terms of the full investigation: Samples from collaborators originated in the United States, Italy and Spain and spanned both the acute and convalescent phases of COVID-19. A de-identified subject ID, COVID-19 status, age in years and sex were almost always included in the sample metadata. Deeply sampled blood TCRbeta repertoires from subjects exposed to, actively infected with, or recovered from COVID-19 were included in the dataset. The repertoires were released in a freely available public database meant as a resource for research on the immune response to SARS-CoV-2. The samples were drawn from two sources: the first 160 participants of the ongoing ImmuneRACE study, and over 1,000 subjects contributed by 6 global collaborators. The material from the prospective study consisted of cDNA or gDNA derived from T cells, B-cell-depleted T cells, or PBMCs. Where available, HLA class I and class II types were taken from metadata supplied by the sample provider and were not determined by assay-based typing.

Each collaborating institution followed its own protocols to collect whole blood in K2EDTA tubes. For TCRbeta analysis, collaborators shipped samples as frozen whole blood, isolated PBMCs, or DNA extracted from either of those sample types. Study-level results and caveats: The amount of clinical and demographic metadata varied by source and participant and was provided uncurated.

The germline V end is reduced by 5 bases and the J end by 7 bases; junction bases left unmatched: 11. The CDR3, cysteine through phenylalanine, is 15 amino acids long. Only the CDR3 portion is preserved as DNA: 45 bases, with reading frame beginning at the first base. According to the germline V gene, CDR1 reads MDHEN and CDR2 reads SYDVKM. To note about this clone: It has no known antigen specificity. Per-base qualities were not stored, and no clone one base away is much larger.

The immunoSEQ Assay, a bias-controlled multiplex PCR, was used to amplify TCRbeta CDR3 regions from genomic DNA. The paper's processing steps were these. The number of nucleated cells in each sample was estimated by amplification of reference gene primers within the assay. To quantify the absolute abundance of each unique TCRbeta CDR3 rearrangement, sequence reads were collapsed and filtered. For each sample, productive Simpson clonality was calculated as the square root of Simpson's diversity index across productive rearrangements. This immuneACCESS table, as held by TCRdb, lists in-frame sequences with V and J called but not all clones. Of the missing ones, under half trace to an unresolved V gene in checked studies; the others have no known cause. Clone size and the V and J calls come from that table; the DNA yielded D and trimming. Across this sample there are some 110,000 clones, with around 83% seen only once. 15% of the sample lies in the top ten.

Sequencing input: peripheral blood. Recombination linked TRBV28 to TRBJ1-5, with 7 junctional bases fitting TRBD1. The receptor comes from an elderly woman with acute or convalescent COVID-19. This receptor carries the CDR3 CASSRTGTSQQPQHF. The nucleotides are TGTGCCAGCAGTCGGACAGGAACCAGTCAACAGCCCCAGCATTTT.